The source of this TCR beta chain is a study of T cell repertoires in cytomegalovirus infection. TCRdb reanalysed the reads using MiXCR and keeps one entry per CDR3 protein. This sample has about 600,000 distinct CDR3 sequences, with 20% to 25% found just once. Whole-study findings and limits: Cumulative frequency (of public TCR beta family members) identified carriers of CMV plus the relevant HLA. HLA-C-restricted TCR beta clonotypes specific for CMV led the ex vivo response.

Notes on this clonotype: Its antigen is not known.

J gave up 5 bases and V 5 bases, and 9 bases lay outside the gene matches. CDR1 is SQVTM, CDR2 ANQGSEA, per germline. This CDR3 spans 14 amino acids. The TCR was taken from a human donor in good health (CMV status not recorded). Some clones in this sample may be carry-over from other donors' samples. The V call is TRBV29-1, the J call TRBJ2-5, with 9 nucleotides matching TRBD1. The sequenced sample was CD8+ T cells from PBMCs. Here the CDR3 reads CSVPGTGLTETQYF. CDR3 coding DNA: TGCAGCGTTCCCGGGACAGGGTTGACGGAGACCCAGTACTTC. Together with reference TRBV29-1 and TRBJ2-5, the CDR3 gives the full variable domain: SAVISQKPSRDICQRGTSLTIQCQVDSQVTMMFWYRQQPGQSLTLIATANQGSEATYESGFVIDKFPISRPNLTFSTLTVSNMSPEDSSIYLCSVPGTGLTETQYFGPGTRLLVL.